The TCR beta chain described here comes from a study of T cell changes during pregnancy in multiple sclerosis. The CDR3 consists of 14 residues. V shed 4 bases and J 3 bases; nucleotides not matched to a gene: 6. CDR1 and CDR2 from the germline V gene are SGHAT and FQNNGV. Data came from immunoSEQ multiplex PCR; TCRdb stores just in-frame clones and leaves some out. The table includes nearly 60,000 clones, 91% detected once. The TCR comes from a female donor in good health, enrolled as a control in a pregnancy study. This chain links TRBV11-2 with TRBJ2-7, with 7 bases lining up with TRBD2. Material: CD4+ T cells from peripheral blood mononuclear cells, obtained after pregnancy. The CDR3 loop reads CASSSLGRGYEQYF. The CDR3 DNA reads as TGTGCCAGCAGCTCCCTGGGGAGGGGCTACGAGCAGTACTTC.